These 11 T cell receptor beta chains were all obtained from the same sample, sequenced in a study of blood T cell repertoires in COVID-19. TCRdb keeps only in-frame clones here, not all; method: immunoSEQ multiplex PCR. The sample has more than 45,000 clones, nearly 85% seen once. The sequenced sample consisted of peripheral blood. These receptors all stem from a man older than 75 in a cohort sampled during active COVID-19.

The chain has TRBV2 and TRBJ2-2; 8 bases match TRBD1. This CDR3 spans 15 amino acids. The V and J ends lost 8 bases and 1 base, in that order; junction bases with no gene match: 6. The germline V gene encodes CDR1 SNHLY and CDR2 FYNNEI. The CDR3 here is CASRQGTLNTGELFF. The CDR3 nucleotides are TGTGCCAGCCGACAGGGGACTTTGAACACCGGGGAGCTGTTTTTT. The whole variable domain, filled in from reference TRBV2 and TRBJ2-2, reads EPEVTQTPSHQVTQMGQEVILRCVPISNHLYFYWYRQILGQKVEFLVSFYNNEISEKSEIFDDQFSVERPDGSNFTLKIRSTKLEDSAMYFCASRQGTLNTGELFFGEGSRLTVL.

This chain joins TRBV7-9 and TRBJ1-1; D uncertain. In germline, CDR1 is SEHNR, CDR2 FQNEAQ (reference sequence). V was trimmed by 1 base and J by 2 bases, leaving 11 bases between them. The CDR3 length is 15 residues. CDR3 DNA sequence: TGTGCCAGCAGCTTAGATTTCGGCGGAAACACTGAAGCTTTCTTT. Translated, it gives CASSLDFGGNTEAFF.

V gene TRBV7-9 combines with J gene TRBJ2-7; D is unclear. Trimming stripped 6 bases from V and 0 bases from J, with 15 bases between. Germline V gene lookup returns CDR1 SEHNR and CDR2 FQNEAQ (reference sequence). CDR3 length equals 15 residues. The CDR3 protein is CASSFHTESSYEQYF. The CDR3 nucleotides read TGTGCCAGCAGTTTTCATACAGAGAGCTCCTACGAGCAGTACTTC.

The chain is built from TRBV19 and TRBJ2-1; weak D call: TRBD1 (5 bases). The CDR3 is 13 amino acids. Germline CDR1 LNHDA, CDR2 SQIVND (reference sequence). V shed 0 bases and J shed 16 bases, with 16 bases lying between them. The CDR3 DNA reads TGTGCCAGTAGTATAGATCCCCGGCAGGGCTTATTCTTC. As protein: CASSIDPRQGLFF.

The chain recombines TRBV30 with TRBJ1-5, with TRBD1 identical over 8 bases. The CDR3 extends over 13 amino acids. Unmatched junction bases numbered 5, after V lost 4 bases and J lost 6 bases. Per germline, CDR1 GTSNPN and CDR2 SVGIG (reference sequence). CDR3 in amino acids: CAWTGGLSQPQHF. The CDR3 coding sequence is TGTGCCTGGACAGGGGGCCTTAGTCAGCCCCAGCATTTT.

The rearrangement joins TRBV2 to TRBJ1-6, with D possibly matching TRBD1 (5 bases). In germline, CDR1 is SNHLY, CDR2 FYNNEI. The CDR3 sequence is 15 residues long. Trimming took off 8 bases at V and 4 bases at J, with 15 bases between the two ends. As DNA, the CDR3 is TGTGCCAGCGTCTGGGCAGGGATGTATAATTCACCCCTCCACTTT. Amino acid sequence: CASVWAGMYNSPLHF.

This clone is a singleton in its sample. The chain recombines TRBV19 with TRBJ2-7; 7 nucleotides match TRBD1. The CDR3 extends over 15 amino acids. V lost 6 bases to trimming and J lost 5 bases; unmatched junction nucleotides: 13. CDR1 LNHDA and CDR2 SQIVND come from the germline V gene (reference sequence). CDR3 protein: CASRKGAGQVDEQYF. In DNA form, the CDR3 reads TGTGCCAGTAGAAAAGGGGCAGGACAGGTGGACGAGCAGTACTTC.

V gene TRBV10-1 combines with J gene TRBJ2-7; TRBD2 aligns across 9 bases. Losses at the gene ends were 6 bases for V and 1 base for J; bases not matched to a gene: 7. CDR1 and CDR2 (germline): WNHNN, SYGVQD (reference sequence). The CDR3 is 15 amino acids. The CDR3 loop reads CASSTSGSGSYEQYF. In DNA, the CDR3 is TGCGCCAGCAGCACTAGCGGGTCGGGTTCCTACGAGCAGTACTTC.

V is TRBV19 and J is TRBJ1-6; 7 bases fit TRBD1. The CDR3 is made up of 16 amino acids. Germline lookup yields CDR1 LNHDA and CDR2 SQIVND (reference sequence). The trim removed 5 bases at V and 4 bases at J, leaving 8 bases unmatched. The CDR3 here is CASSYRGESYNSPLHF. The CDR3 DNA is TGTGCCAGTAGTTACAGGGGCGAGTCTTATAATTCACCCCTCCACTTT.

This clone was observed a few times. The rearrangement uses TRBV7-8 and TRBJ2-7; D call uncertain. CDR3 length equals 14 residues. The ends were cut back, 0 bases at V and 4 bases at J, with 10 bases in the middle. Germline V lookup: CDR1 SGHVS, CDR2 FQNEAQ. In DNA form, the CDR3 reads TGTGCCAGCAGCTTAGCAATCCTCGGGTACGAGCAGTACTTC. Protein: CASSLAILGYEQYF.

This clone was found a few times. The chain joins TRBV4-1 to TRBJ1-5; D is uncertain. The V gene lost 4 bases and the J gene lost 12 bases, with 10 bases spanning the gap. Germline V lookup: CDR1 MGHRA, CDR2 YSYEKL. This CDR3 has 11 amino acids. The CDR3 here is CASSPTRGQHF. In DNA form, the CDR3 reads TGCGCCAGCAGCCCCACGCGGGGCCAGCATTTT.